The 25 T cell receptor beta chains below come from one sample, sequenced in a study of T cell responses to AZD1222 COVID-19 vaccine (dated by TCRdb to about 2021). The library was produced with the immunoSEQ multiplex PCR assay. TCRdb took this table from immuneACCESS and kept in-frame rearrangements with V and J called. Such tables lack part of the clones; where checked against another copy, unresolved V genes explain under half of the gap, and the rest is unexplained. The sample table holds 95,000 to 150,000 clones, of which roughly nine tenths were seen once. Together, the top ten hold about 4.1% of the sample. The intended sense of this specimen's time point label: baseline before first vaccination. Sequences were derived from peripheral blood, sampled on day 0 of AZD1222 vaccination. The receptors derive from an adult in good health.

This chain uses TRBV18 with TRBJ2-5, with no clear D. V was pared by 3 bases and J by 13 bases, with 18 bases between. Germline V CDR1 and CDR2: KGHSH, LQKENI. The CDR3 extends over 13 amino acids. The DNA for the CDR3 is TGTGCCAGCTCACCCCAGCTTGGGCACGAAGGGTACTTC. The encoded protein is CASSPQLGHEGYF.

This clone was seen only once. This chain joins TRBV5-4 and TRBJ1-4; D is undetermined. The CDR3 has 15 amino acids. Germline CDR1 SGHNT, CDR2 YYREEE (reference sequence). V was pared by 2 bases and J by 0 bases, with 8 bases between. The CDR3 protein is CASSLNPATNEKLFF. In DNA, the CDR3 is TGTGCCAGCAGCTTAAACCCCGCAACTAATGAAAAACTGTTTTTT.

This clone has only one observation. This chain uses TRBV5-1 with TRBJ2-3; D is possibly TRBD1 (6 bases). The V end lost 4 bases, the J end lost 3 bases, and 15 bases lay between the germline ends. Germline V lookup: CDR1 SGHRS, CDR2 YFSETQ. The CDR3 is 15 amino acids. The CDR3 sequence: CASSVQGFGTDTQYF. The DNA of the CDR3 is TGCGCCAGCAGCGTACAGGGATTTGGGACAGATACGCAGTATTTT.

The CDR3 is CASKLRQQNYNEQFF. The CDR3 DNA follows: TGTGCCAGCAAATTAAGACAGCAAAATTACAATGAGCAGTTCTTC. The chain links TRBV6-5 to TRBJ2-1; the D gene is possibly TRBD1 (5 bases). Germline V gives CDR1 MNHEY, CDR2 SVGAGI. This CDR3 spans 15 amino acids. Between the trimmed V and J ends, which lost 7 bases and 4 bases, there was a span of 17 bases.

This chain connects TRBV3-1 (or the pseudogene TRBV3-2) to TRBJ2-1, with 7 bases lining up with TRBD2. The CDR3 extends over 16 amino acids. Losses at the gene ends were 0 bases for V and 6 bases for J; bases not matched to a gene: 8. Germline V gene data show CDR1 as LGHDT and CDR2 as YNNKEL (reference sequence). DNA of the CDR3: TGTGCCAGCAGCCAAGATGGACTAGGTCACGTCAATGAGCAGTTCTTC. Translation: CASSQDGLGHVNEQFF.

V gene TRBV5-1 combines with J gene TRBJ2-1, with 9 bases matching TRBD1. Germline lookup yields CDR1 SGHRS and CDR2 YFSETQ. The CDR3 is 17 amino acids. V dropped 2 bases and J dropped 2; count of bases not matched to a gene: 8. CDR3 loop: CASSLIPGQGTYNEQFF. The CDR3 nucleotides are TGCGCCAGCAGCTTAATACCCGGACAGGGGACCTACAATGAGCAGTTCTTC.

This clone was seen a handful of times. The CDR3 spells CATSRDGPGANTGELFF. CDR3 DNA sequence: TGTGCCACCAGCAGAGATGGGCCAGGGGCTAACACCGGGGAGCTGTTTTTT. This chain joins TRBV15 and TRBJ2-2, with D perhaps matching TRBD1 (6 bases). The germline V gene has CDR1 LNHNV and CDR2 YYDKDF (reference sequence). Trimming pared 0 bases from V and 2 bases from J, leaving 13 bases between. The CDR3 totals 17 residues.

The chain carries TRBV4-2 and TRBJ2-5; 8 nucleotides line up with TRBD1. The germline V gene encodes CDR1 LGHNA and CDR2 YNFKEQ. The length of the CDR3 is 14 residues. The V and J ends lost 3 bases and 1 base, in that order; junction bases with no gene match: 1. Here the CDR3 DNA reads TGTGCCAGCAGCCAGGACAGGGTCCAAGAGACCCAGTACTTC. Its translation is CASSQDRVQETQYF.

The table lists this clone with a few counts. V gene TRBV12-3 or TRBV12-4 combines with J gene TRBJ1-1; D is unresolved. This CDR3 comprises 13 residues. The V end was cut by 6 bases, the J end by 0 bases, with 8 bases between. DNA for the CDR3: TGTGCCAGCAGCCTCCAAATGAACACTGAAGCTTTCTTT. Amino acids: CASSLQMNTEAFF.

The gene calls are TRBV20-1 and TRBJ2-7; no firm D call. Germline V gene data show CDR1 as DFQATT and CDR2 as SNEGSKA (reference sequence). There are 13 residues in the CDR3. Trimming removed 3 bases at V and 3 bases at J, with 12 bases between. CDR3 amino acids: CSASSGSYYEQYF. The CDR3 DNA sequence: TGCAGTGCTAGTTCCGGGTCTTACTACGAGCAGTACTTC.

The rearrangement links TRBV2 to TRBJ2-5; 11 nucleotides agree with TRBD2. From germline, CDR1 is SNHLY and CDR2 FYNNEI. This CDR3 region has 18 residues. J was trimmed by 1 base and V by 0 bases; bases with no gene match: 7. The CDR3 sequence is CASSEALAGGPLQETQYF. The CDR3 DNA reads TGTGCCAGCAGTGAAGCGCTAGCGGGGGGCCCTCTCCAAGAGACCCAGTACTTC.

The chain employs TRBV7-9 and TRBJ2-5, with a tentative D call TRBD1 (5 bases). Germline-derived CDR1 and CDR2 are SEHNR and FQNEAQ (reference sequence). Trimming shortened V by 1 base and J by 2 bases, and 14 bases separated the two germline ends. There are 16 residues in the CDR3. CDR3 in DNA: TGTGCCAGCAGCTTAGGGGCAGGGCACACTCAAGAGACCCAGTACTTC. Residues: CASSLGAGHTQETQYF. Using reference TRBV7-9 and TRBJ2-5 for the parts outside the CDR3, the full variable domain is DTGVSQNPRHKITKRGQNVTFRCDPISEHNRLYWYRQTLGQGPEFLTYFQNEAQLEKSRLLSDRFSAERPKGSFSTLEIQRTEQGDSAMYLCASSLGAGHTQETQYFGPGTRLLVL.

The chain is built from TRBV5-4 and TRBJ2-1; the match to TRBD1 covers 7 bases. In germline, CDR1 is SGHNT, CDR2 YYREEE (reference sequence). The CDR3 consists of 13 residues. V lost 3 bases and J lost 4; bases outside the gene matches: 1. DNA of the CDR3: TGTGCCAGCAGCTCGGGACAGTACAATGAGCAGTTCTTC. Its protein is CASSSGQYNEQFF.

This clone was recorded once. This chain uses TRBV20-1 with TRBJ2-2; no clear D. Germline CDR1 DFQATT, CDR2 SNEGSKA (reference sequence). The CDR3 runs to 11 residues. Trimming stripped 4 bases from V and 6 bases from J, with 6 bases between. The CDR3 region has the DNA TGCAGTGCTACCCGTGCCGGGGAGCTGTTTTTT. Protein: CSATRAGELFF.

This clone was observed a handful of times. The V call is TRBV5-1, the J call TRBJ1-2; 9 nucleotides agree with TRBD1. V gave up 4 bases and J gave up 7 bases; unmatched junction bases: 17. Germline lookup yields CDR1 SGHRS and CDR2 YFSETQ. There are 17 residues in the CDR3. The CDR3 spells CASSLGGTGGAGGGYTF. DNA of the CDR3: TGCGCCAGCAGCCTAGGAGGAACAGGGGGCGCCGGAGGTGGCTACACCTTC.

The rearrangement links TRBV5-1 to TRBJ2-7; D might be TRBD2 (6 bases). Germline V gene data show CDR1 as SGHRS and CDR2 as YFSETQ. V shed 1 base and J shed 2 bases, with 13 bases lying between them. This CDR3 is 15 amino acids long. The CDR3 reads CASSLYGTSTYEQYF. DNA for the CDR3: TGCGCCAGCAGCTTGTACGGGACTTCTACCTACGAGCAGTACTTC. The complete variable domain, with remaining parts taken from reference TRBV5-1 and TRBJ2-7, reads KAGVTQTPRYLIKTRGQQVTLSCSPISGHRSVSWYQQTPGQGLQFLFEYFSETQRNKGNFPGRFSGRQFSNSRSEMNVSTLELGDSALYLCASSLYGTSTYEQYFGPGTRLTVT.

CDR3 protein: CASSPVEGGDTEAFF. The CDR3 coding sequence is TGTGCCAGCAGCCCCGTCGAGGGGGGTGACACTGAAGCTTTCTTT. V gene TRBV28 combines with J gene TRBJ1-1; perhaps TRBD1 as D (6 bases). V lost 6 bases and J lost 3, with 17 bases in between. CDR3 size: 15 residues. Germline V gene sequence: CDR1 MDHEN, CDR2 SYDVKM.

This clone has a handful of counts. This chain connects TRBV10-3 to TRBJ1-1; D possibly corresponds to TRBD1 (5 bases). In germline, CDR1 is ENHRY, CDR2 SYGVKD. Deletions cut 2 bases from V and 6 bases from J, with 13 bases between. This CDR3 is built from 14 residues. CDR3 coding DNA: TGTGCCATCAGTGAGCAGGTCGGGGGGTCTGAAGCTTTCTTT. It encodes CAISEQVGGSEAFF.

The V call is TRBV4-1, the J call TRBJ2-7; 11 bases fit TRBD1. CDR1 and CDR2 from the germline V gene are MGHRA and YSYEKL. After removal of 2 bases from V and 4 bases from J, the junction contained 4 bases not matched to a gene. The CDR3 has 15 residues. This chain's CDR3 is CASSQPGQGEYEQYF. The CDR3 DNA follows: TGCGCCAGCAGCCAACCGGGACAGGGGGAGTACGAGCAGTACTTC.

The chain has TRBV30 and TRBJ1-6; 9 bases align to TRBD1. V was clipped by 0 bases and J by 7 bases; unmatched bases: 4. Germline loops: CDR1 GTSNPN, CDR2 SVGIG (reference sequence). CDR3 length: 15 residues. CDR3 loop: CAWSVTTGGNSPLHF. The CDR3 DNA follows: TGTGCCTGGAGTGTAACAACAGGGGGCAATTCACCCCTCCACTTT.

The rearrangement links TRBV27 to TRBJ1-2, with D perhaps matching TRBD1 (6 bases). The V gene's germline CDR1 is MNHEY and CDR2 SMNVEV (reference sequence). Between the trimmed V and J ends, which lost 11 bases and 4 bases, there was a span of 14 bases. The CDR3 totals 12 residues. The CDR3 DNA is TGTGCCTCAGCGGGGGGCAGCTATGGCTACACCTTC. As protein: CASAGGSYGYTF.

The chain links TRBV20-1 to TRBJ2-7; D gene unclear. Germline V gene data show CDR1 as DFQATT and CDR2 as SNEGSKA (reference sequence). This CDR3 contains 11 residues. V lost 3 bases, J lost 6 bases, and 9 bases lay in between. This chain's CDR3 is CSASSTVEQYF. DNA for the CDR3: TGCAGTGCTAGTTCCACAGTCGAGCAGTACTTC.

This clone was observed a handful of times. The chain combines TRBV19 with TRBJ1-5; TRBD1 matches at 8 bases. Looked up from germline, CDR1 is LNHDA and CDR2 is SQIVND (reference sequence). This CDR3 comprises 16 residues. V shed 6 bases and J 3 bases; nucleotides not matched to a gene: 10. The CDR3 sequence is CASSNYRDRTNQPQHF. For the CDR3, the DNA is TGTGCCAGTAGCAACTACCGGGACAGGACCAATCAGCCCCAGCATTTT.

The CDR3 loop is CATSDPYLKGSGREDSTDTQYF. The CDR3 nucleotides read TGTGCCACCAGTGATCCGTACCTTAAGGGAAGCGGACGGGAAGATAGCACAGATACGCAGTATTTT. The rearrangement uses TRBV24-1 and TRBJ2-3, with D possibly TRBD2 on 5 matching bases. This CDR3 spans 22 amino acids. The germline V gene has CDR1 KGHDR and CDR2 SFDVKD. V dropped 3 bases and J dropped 0 bases, with 30 bases sitting between them.

This clone was picked up one time. The J gene is TRBJ2-3, the V gene TRBV2; D might be TRBD2 (7 bases). Germline CDR1 reads SNHLY; CDR2 reads FYNNEI. This CDR3 has 13 residues. V dropped 11 bases and J dropped 2 bases, with 14 bases sitting between them. As DNA, the CDR3 is TGTGCCGGGGGGGCGGAGGTCACAGATACGCAGTATTTT. This codes for CAGGAEVTDTQYF.